These 18 T cell receptor beta chains were all obtained from the same sample, sequenced in a study of memory CD4+ T cells and cytomegalovirus serostatus. Single viable CD3+CD4+CD8-CD45RO+ cells were sorted as the memory CD4+ T cells. Method: immunoSEQ multiplex PCR; TCRdb's copy keeps in-frame clones and lacks some. The sample holds under 50,000 clones, about 74% seen once. Specimen: memory CD4+ T cells from blood. The receptors here all came from an adult in good health and CMV-seropositive.

The chain uses TRBV6-6 and TRBJ2-1; D is tentatively TRBD1 or TRBD2 (5 bases each). Germline V CDR1 and CDR2: MNHNY, SVGAGI (reference sequence). CDR3 length equals 14 residues. Trimming took 2 bases from V and 3 from J, leaving 8 bases between them. The chain's CDR3 is CASSYGGNYNEQFF. The DNA for the CDR3 is TGTGCCAGCAGTTACGGGGGAAACTACAATGAGCAGTTCTTC.

The chain carries TRBV29-1 and TRBJ2-1; 9 nucleotides line up with TRBD1. The V gene's germline CDR1 is SQVTM and CDR2 ANQGSEA. The V and J ends lost 7 bases and 6 bases, in that order; junction bases with no gene match: 4. CDR3 length: 12 residues. CDR3 sequence (DNA): TGCAGCGCCCGGACAGGGGCCAATGAGCAGTTCTTC. This codes for CSARTGANEQFF.

The chain is built from TRBV11-3 and TRBJ2-2, with TRBD1 matching 11 bases. Germline CDR1 reads SGHNT; CDR2 reads YENEEA. CDR3 length equals 16 residues. V lost 3 bases to trimming and J lost 7 bases; unmatched junction nucleotides: 7. The CDR3 protein is CASSLGQGESSGELFF. As DNA, the CDR3 is TGTGCCAGCAGCTTGGGACAGGGGGAGAGTAGCGGGGAGCTGTTTTTT.

The chain recombines TRBV11-3 with TRBJ2-1, with D perhaps assigned TRBD1 or TRBD2 (5 bases each). The CDR3 runs 15 residues. The V gene lost 5 bases and the J gene lost 0 bases, with 11 bases spanning the gap. In germline, CDR1 is SGHNT, CDR2 YENEEA. CDR3 residues: CASSGTGSSYNEQFF. The CDR3 DNA follows: TGTGCCAGCAGCGGGACCGGCAGCTCCTACAATGAGCAGTTCTTC.

About this clone itself: One end of the junction fails to match germline, which may point to a read error. The chain recombines TRBV7-7 with TRBJ1-5; 7 bases fit TRBD1. There are 16 residues in the CDR3. Germline loops: CDR1 SSHAT, CDR2 FNYEAQ (reference sequence). This chain's CDR3 is CASSLAPGGIKQPQHF. In DNA, the CDR3 is TGTGCTAGCAGCTTAGCGCCAGGGGGGATCAAGCAGCCCCAGCATTTT.

This chain links TRBV7-2 with TRBJ1-4, with TRBD1 identical over 7 bases. Trimming cost V 5 bases and J 12 bases; bases outside gene matches: 9. This CDR3 has 13 residues. Germline-derived CDR1 and CDR2 are SGHTA and FQGNSA. For the CDR3, the DNA is TGTGCCAGCAGCCCGCAGACAGGGAGTGAACTGTTTTTT. This sequence encodes CASSPQTGSELFF.

V usage is TRBV7-9 and J usage is TRBJ1-2; D not resolved. The CDR3 is made up of 12 amino acids. Looked up from germline, CDR1 is SEHNR and CDR2 is FQNEAQ (reference sequence). The germline V and J ends were trimmed by 5 bases and 5 bases, with 9 bases remaining between them. The CDR3 is CASSRYYYGYTF. For the CDR3, the DNA is TGTGCCAGCAGCAGATATTATTATGGCTACACCTTC.

The chain uses TRBV6-1 and TRBJ2-3; no clear D gene. The length of the CDR3 is 14 residues. V lost 1 base and J 9 bases, leaving 14 bases between the germline ends. Germline lookup yields CDR1 MNHNS and CDR2 SASEGT. CDR3 coding DNA: TGTGCCAGCAGTGAAGAGGGAAGCTGGAAGACGCAGTATTTT. It yields the protein CASSEEGSWKTQYF.

V is TRBV5-4 and J is TRBJ2-2, with D uncertain. Germline CDR1 SGHNT, CDR2 YYREEE (reference sequence). The length of the CDR3 is 12 residues. The V gene lost 0 bases and the J gene lost 7 bases, with 4 bases spanning the gap. The CDR3 region has the DNA TGTGCCAGCAGCTTGGGGGTCGGGGAGCTGTTTTTT. This translates into CASSLGVGELFF.

This chain connects TRBV5-1 to TRBJ1-4, with D perhaps matching TRBD1 (6 bases). Trimming shortened V by 0 bases and J by 7 bases, and 10 bases separated the two germline ends. This CDR3 has 14 residues. The germline V gene encodes CDR1 SGHRS and CDR2 YFSETQ. The CDR3 DNA sequence: TGCGCCAGCAGCTTGGGTCAGGGGACTGAAAAACTGTTTTTT. It specifies CASSLGQGTEKLFF.

V usage is TRBV27 and J usage is TRBJ2-2, with D tentatively TRBD1 (5 bases). The germline CDR1 and CDR2 sequences are MNHEY and SMNVEV (reference sequence). The CDR3 runs 16 residues. Trimming took 5 bases from V and 13 from J, leaving 26 bases between them. The CDR3 spells CASSPRAADRPDGLFF. The CDR3 DNA reads as TGTGCCAGCAGTCCCCGAGCCGCCGACAGACCCGACGGGCTGTTTTTT.

The chain uses TRBV11-2 and TRBJ1-6, with D unclear. V lost 1 base and J 5 bases, leaving 12 bases between the germline ends. CDR3 length: 16 amino acids. Germline CDR1 and CDR2: SGHAT and FQNNGV. The CDR3 loop reads CASSLVPGSDNSPLHF. The CDR3 bases are TGTGCCAGCAGCTTAGTCCCGGGGTCAGATAATTCACCCCTCCACTTT.

This chain connects TRBV4-3 to TRBJ2-1; TRBD1 aligns across 10 bases. The CDR3 has 16 residues. Germline V gene data show CDR1 as LGHNA and CDR2 as YSLEER. Germline trimming cut 3 bases from V and 5 bases from J; bases unmatched to any gene: 7. The CDR3 sequence is CASSQSTGTGDNEQFF. The CDR3, as DNA: TGCGCCAGCAGCCAGAGTACCGGGACAGGGGACAATGAGCAGTTCTTC.

The J gene is TRBJ1-5, the V gene TRBV2; D is undetermined. Germline CDR1 and CDR2: SNHLY and FYNNEI. The V and J ends lost 6 bases and 4 bases respectively, with 10 bases between them. CDR3 length: 13 amino acids. CDR3 amino acids: CASRRATNQPQHF. CDR3 in DNA: TGTGCCAGCAGGCGGGCGACAAATCAGCCCCAGCATTTT.

The genes are TRBV4-2 and TRBJ2-2, with 9 bases lining up with TRBD2. After removal of 0 bases from V and 3 bases from J, the junction contained 8 bases not matched to a gene. Germline-derived CDR1 and CDR2 are LGHNA and YNFKEQ. This CDR3 region has 18 residues. This CDR3 is CASSQDRIAGVDTGELFF. CDR3 coding DNA: TGTGCCAGCAGCCAAGATCGAATAGCGGGGGTAGACACCGGGGAGCTGTTTTTT.

Judged by abundance, this clone is medium-sized. The V gene is TRBV7-8, the J gene TRBJ1-6; no clear D. Trimming cost V 8 bases and J 8 bases, with 19 bases left between them. There are 15 residues in the CDR3. The V gene's germline CDR1 is SGHVS and CDR2 FQNEAQ. The CDR3 reads CASRILIALDSPLHF. The CDR3 region has the DNA TGTGCCAGCCGCATTTTGATTGCATTGGATTCACCCCTCCACTTT.

V usage is TRBV6-6 and J usage is TRBJ2-5, with D tentatively TRBD1 or TRBD2 (5 bases each). The germline CDR1 and CDR2 sequences are MNHNY and SVGAGI (reference sequence). The CDR3 extends over 14 amino acids. V was pared by 0 bases and J by 5 bases, with 10 bases between. The CDR3, as DNA: TGTGCCAGCAGTTACTCGGGCAGGGAGGAGACCCAGTACTTC. It codes for CASSYSGREETQYF.

The chain links TRBV25-1 to TRBJ1-2, with D possibly being TRBD1 (6 bases). Germline V lookup: CDR1 MGHDK, CDR2 SYGVNS. The germline V and J ends were trimmed by 4 bases and 0 bases, with 12 bases remaining between them. The CDR3 is 15 residues long. CDR3 residues: CASSGGPVTNYGYTF. The CDR3 nucleotides read TGTGCCAGCAGTGGGGGGCCGGTTACTAACTATGGCTACACCTTC.